This record covers a single T cell receptor beta chain. Generated by immunoSEQ multiplex PCR, the TCRdb table keeps only in-frame clones and is missing some. The sample holds about 310,000 clones, around 87% seen once. V was trimmed by 1 base and J by 5 bases, leaving 12 bases between them. The CDR3 totals 15 residues. CDR1 SGHTA and CDR2 FQGNSA come from the germline V gene. The data derive from a study of blood T cell repertoires in COVID-19. Whole-study context: Nucleic acid was either cDNA or gDNA, and it came from T cells, B-cell-depleted T cells, or PBMCs.

The V call is TRBV7-2, the J call TRBJ1-5, with TRBD1 as a possible D gene (5 bases). The receptor was derived from a man aged 50 or older with active or convalescent COVID-19. Input material: peripheral blood. CDR3 residues: CASSLDGRVYQPQHF. The CDR3 DNA is TGTGCCAGCAGCTTAGATGGCAGGGTGTATCAGCCCCAGCATTTT.